These 10 T cell receptor beta chains were sequenced from one sample in a study of blood T cell repertoires in COVID-19. Generated by immunoSEQ multiplex PCR, the TCRdb table keeps only in-frame clones and is missing some. Of more than 110,000 clones in the sample, around 78% were seen once. Specimen: peripheral blood. These receptors came from a woman aged 80 or over with active or convalescent COVID-19.

The chain uses TRBV15 and TRBJ2-3; D not certain. Trimming cost V 1 base and J 1 base, with 12 bases left between them. Germline V gene data show CDR1 as LNHNV and CDR2 as YYDKDF (reference sequence). The CDR3 sequence is 16 residues long. As DNA, the CDR3 is TGTGCCACCAGCAGAGGCGTGCGTGCGGGCACAGATACGCAGTATTTT. Amino acids: CATSRGVRAGTDTQYF.

This clone was found a few times. The V and J genes are TRBV15 and TRBJ1-6; maybe TRBD1 (6 bases). The CDR3 sequence is 14 residues long. V was shortened by 7 bases and J by 7 bases, with 14 bases between the two germline ends. The V gene's germline CDR1 is LNHNV and CDR2 YYDKDF (reference sequence). The CDR3 coding sequence is TGTGCCACCACCATAGGAGACAGGAATTCACCCCTCCACTTT. Protein product: CATTIGDRNSPLHF. The full variable domain, its missing parts supplied by reference TRBV15 and TRBJ1-6, is DAMVIQNPRYQVTQFGKPVTLSCSQTLNHNVMYWYQQKSSQAPKLLFHYYDKDFNNEADTPDNFQSRRPNTSFCFLDIRSPGLGDTAMYLCATTIGDRNSPLHFGNGTRLTVT.

The chain links TRBV30 to TRBJ1-3; D may be TRBD1 (5 bases). V lost 4 bases and J 2 bases, leaving 12 bases between the germline ends. The CDR3 spans 14 residues. Germline CDR1 GTSNPN, CDR2 SVGIG (reference sequence). CDR3 sequence reads: CAWTYKGAGNTIYF. CDR3 bases: TGTGCCTGGACCTATAAAGGGGCTGGAAACACCATATATTTT.

This chain joins TRBV5-4 and TRBJ2-1, with 13 bases that match TRBD2. The CDR3 is made up of 16 amino acids. The trim removed 4 bases at V and 4 bases at J, leaving 5 bases unmatched. In germline, CDR1 is SGHNT, CDR2 YYREEE (reference sequence). The CDR3 DNA reads TGTGCCAGCAGCCCCGGGACTAGCGGGGTTTACAATGAGCAGTTCTTC. The encoded protein is CASSPGTSGVYNEQFF.

The chain is built from TRBV13 and TRBJ2-7; 7 nucleotides align to TRBD2. Germline values: CDR1 PRHDT, CDR2 FYEKMQ (reference sequence). The CDR3 is 14 amino acids. V shed 8 bases and J 3 bases; nucleotides not matched to a gene: 10. CDR3 sequence: CASRRGGGSYEQYF. CDR3 nucleotides: TGTGCCAGCCGCCGTGGGGGGGGGAGCTACGAGCAGTACTTC. Based on the CDR3 plus reference TRBV13 and TRBJ2-7, the full variable domain is AAGVIQSPRHLIKEKRETATLKCYPIPRHDTVYWYQQGPGQDPQFLISFYEKMQSDKGSIPDRFSAQQFSDYHSELNMSSLELGDSALYFCASRRGGGSYEQYFGPGTRLTVT.

The rearrangement uses TRBV18 and TRBJ1-4; D is possibly TRBD1 (6 bases). The germline V and J ends were trimmed by 4 bases and 4 bases, with 16 bases remaining between them. Germline loops: CDR1 KGHSH, CDR2 LQKENI. This CDR3 spans 16 amino acids. The DNA of the CDR3 is TGTGCCAGCTCACGGAACCCAGGGGACCGTAATGAAAAACTGTTTTTT. Translated: CASSRNPGDRNEKLFF.

Concerning this clone: Other DNA sequences of this sample code for an identical CDR3. This chain joins TRBV27 and TRBJ1-2, with D perhaps matching TRBD1 (6 bases). From germline, CDR1 is MNHEY and CDR2 SMNVEV (reference sequence). The CDR3 extends over 14 amino acids. The germline V and J ends were trimmed by 1 base and 1 base, with 7 bases remaining between them. The CDR3 coding sequence is TGTGCCAGCAGTTTATTAGGGGGTAACTATGGCTACACCTTC. Residues: CASSLLGGNYGYTF.

The chain is built from TRBV15 and TRBJ1-2; D remains unclear. CDR1 is LNHNV and CDR2 is YYDKDF in the germline V gene (reference sequence). Between the trimmed V and J ends, which lost 0 bases and 4 bases, there was a span of 9 bases. This CDR3 has 14 amino acids. In DNA form, the CDR3 reads TGTGCCACCAGCAGAGATGGCAGGTCCTATGGCTACACCTTC. Amino acid sequence: CATSRDGRSYGYTF.

The genes are TRBV6-2 or TRBV6-3 and TRBJ1-2; D is possibly TRBD1 (5 bases). The CDR3 totals 17 residues. CDR1 is MNHEY, CDR2 SVGEGT, per germline. V lost 3 bases to trimming and J lost 1 base, with 18 bases between them. The chain's CDR3 is CASSYIPGIEVNYGYTF. The CDR3 nucleotides are TGTGCCAGCAGTTATATTCCAGGGATTGAGGTTAACTATGGCTACACCTTC.

This chain uses TRBV5-1 with TRBJ1-4; D unclear. CDR1 and CDR2 (germline): SGHRS, YFSETQ. The CDR3 sequence is 13 residues long. With 4 bases removed from V and 1 base from J, the gap between germline ends came to 5 bases. The CDR3 here is CASSERTNEKLFF. DNA for the CDR3: TGCGCCAGCAGCGAGAGAACTAATGAAAAACTGTTTTTT.